This T cell receptor beta chain stems from a study of control samples from healthy donors and cancer patients. Assay used: immunoSEQ multiplex PCR; TCRdb lists only in-frame clones, some missing. The data show about 160,000 clones, with 96% seen just once and approximately 0.97% held by the top ten. This clone has a handful of counts. The V gene's germline CDR1 is MNHEY and CDR2 SVGAGI. The CDR3 consists of 14 residues. Between the trimmed V and J ends, which lost 5 bases and 9 bases, there was a span of 20 bases. Sample: blood. The receptor was derived from a woman aged 25 to 45 in good health. The chain couples TRBV6-5 to TRBJ2-7; D perhaps matches TRBD1 (6 bases). CDR3 sequence (DNA): TGTGCCAGCAGTCAGGACAGTACGCTCCTTCGGCAGTACTTC. This encodes CASSQDSTLLRQYF.